This T cell receptor (beta chain) originates from a study of shared clonotypes between healthy human individuals. The length of the CDR3 is 12 residues. V lost 4 bases and J lost 1, with 4 bases in between. CDR1 MGHDK and CDR2 SYGVNS come from the germline V gene. A word on this clone: Its antigen remains unknown.

Regarding the study as a whole: Even with large depth, rarefaction showed that sorted-subset sequencing was incomplete. The authors expected sequencing depth to affect clonotype sharing among donors.

As handled by the study authors: Filtering differed for immunoSEQ, which gave only junction sequences without quality scores. Profiling relied on immunoSEQ multiplex PCR, and the TCRdb table lists in-frame clones only, not all of them. For V, J and clone size, that table is used; D and trimming come from the DNA. The sample has fewer than 350,000 clones, roughly 84% seen once. Input material: memory CD8+ T cells sorted from blood. Subset defined: CD45RO+ cells pooled with CCR7-negative TemRA cells. The genes are TRBV25-1 and TRBJ1-1; D not certain. The source of this sequence is a man aged 18 to 29 in good health. The CDR3 DNA follows: TGTGCCAGCAGTGGACGGAACACTGAAGCTTTCTTT. This encodes CASSGRNTEAFF.